These 6 T cell receptor beta chains were all obtained from the same sample, sequenced in a study of T cells after yellow fever vaccination. Each CDR3 protein gets one entry after TCRdb re-called the 5' RACE reads with MiXCR. This sample has about 320,000 distinct CDR3 sequences, with around 6.8% found just once. Sequences were derived from PBMCs, sampled roughly 46 days after the first yellow fever vaccination. These receptor sequences come from a young man who received the YFV17D yellow fever vaccine.

The chain uses TRBV3-1 and TRBJ2-5; no clear D. Germline V lookup: CDR1 LGHDT, CDR2 YNNKEL (reference sequence). The CDR3 spans 14 residues. Between the trimmed V and J ends, which lost 4 bases and 5 bases, there was a span of 14 bases. The CDR3 DNA follows: TGTGCCAGCAGCCCCTGGATGGCGTGGGAGACCCAGTACTTC. Its translation: CASSPWMAWETQYF.

There are many counts of this clonotype. The chain couples TRBV12-3 or TRBV12-4 to TRBJ1-6, with TRBD1 as a possible D gene (5 bases). The length of the CDR3 is 13 residues. V was clipped by 8 bases and J by 10 bases, with 15 bases between them. CDR3 sequence reads: CASRPGIRSPLHF. The DNA for the CDR3 is TGTGCCAGCCGGCCAGGGATCAGGTCACCCCTCCACTTT.

In this sample, this clonotype turned up a few times. The rearrangement links TRBV28 to TRBJ1-6, with 7 nucleotides matching TRBD1. V dropped 7 bases and J dropped 5; count of bases not matched to a gene: 8. Looked up from germline, CDR1 is MDHEN and CDR2 is SYDVKM. The CDR3 extends over 15 amino acids. The chain's CDR3 is CASNSGDRNNSPLHF. CDR3 sequence (DNA): TGTGCCAGCAACTCAGGGGACAGAAATAATTCACCCCTCCACTTT.

The chain carries TRBV4-3 and TRBJ2-5; 9 bases fit TRBD2. Germline-derived CDR1 and CDR2 are LGHNA and YSLEER. The length of the CDR3 is 16 residues. With V trimmed by 1 base and J by 4 bases, 7 bases remained unmatched. DNA of the CDR3: TGCGCCAGCAGCCAAGGAAGTAGCGGGGGTGTAGAGACCCAGTACTTC. This translates into CASSQGSSGGVETQYF.

This clonotype was seen once. The chain joins TRBV7-6 to TRBJ1-1; D perhaps matches TRBD1 (5 bases). There are 13 residues in the CDR3. The V gene's germline CDR1 is SGHVS and CDR2 FNYEAQ. The V end lost 6 bases, the J end lost 5 bases, and 13 bases lay between the germline ends. CDR3 sequence reads: CASRGAWGTEAFF. DNA for the CDR3: TGTGCCAGCAGAGGCGCCTGGGGGACTGAAGCTTTCTTT.

This chain links TRBV6-2 or TRBV6-3 with TRBJ1-1; D is unresolved. Germline lookup yields CDR1 MNHEY and CDR2 SVGEGT. The CDR3 has 13 residues. V was trimmed by 2 bases and J by 4 bases, leaving 8 bases between them. This CDR3 is CASSYEESTEAFF. The CDR3 DNA reads as TGTGCCAGCAGTTACGAGGAGTCCACTGAAGCTTTCTTT.